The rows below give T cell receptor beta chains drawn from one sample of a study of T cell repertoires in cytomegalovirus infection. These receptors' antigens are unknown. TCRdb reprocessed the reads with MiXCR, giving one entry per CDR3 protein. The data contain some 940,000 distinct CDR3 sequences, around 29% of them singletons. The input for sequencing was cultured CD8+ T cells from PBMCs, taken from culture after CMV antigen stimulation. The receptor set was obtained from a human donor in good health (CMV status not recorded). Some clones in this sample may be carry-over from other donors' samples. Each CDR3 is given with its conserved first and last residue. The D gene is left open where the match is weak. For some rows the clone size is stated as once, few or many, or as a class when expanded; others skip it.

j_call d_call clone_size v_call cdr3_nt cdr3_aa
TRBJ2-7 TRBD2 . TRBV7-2 TGTGCCAGCAGCATTAGCGGGGGGAACTCCTACGAGCAGTACTTC CASSISGGNSYEQYF
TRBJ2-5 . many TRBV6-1 TGTGCCAGCAGGCAGGGGGAGACCCAGTACTTC CASRQGETQYF
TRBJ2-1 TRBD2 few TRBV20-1 TGCAGTGCTGTCGGACTAGCGGGGGGGCTGGGTGAGCAGTTCTTC CSAVGLAGGLGEQFF
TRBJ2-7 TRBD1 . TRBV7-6 TGTGCCAGCAGCCTAAGACAGGGACCGTCCTACGAGCAGTACTTC CASSLRQGPSYEQYF
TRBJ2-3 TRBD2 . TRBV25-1 TGTGCCAGCAGTGAATTTGGCGGGGGGAGAGGCACAGATACGCAGTATTTT CASSEFGGGRGTDTQYF
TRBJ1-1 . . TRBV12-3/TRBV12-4 TGTGCCAGCAGTTCCTATGAAGCTTTCTTT CASSSYEAFF
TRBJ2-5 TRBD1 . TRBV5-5 TGTGCCAGCAGCTCGACATTAGGGGGCGCAGAGACCCAGTACTTC CASSSTLGGAETQYF
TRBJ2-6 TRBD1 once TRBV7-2 TGTGCCAGCAGATTAGGGGGCTGGGCCAACGTCCTGACTTTC CASRLGGWANVLTF
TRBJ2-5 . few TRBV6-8 TGTGCCAGCAGTTACGGTGCCCAAGAGACCCAGTACTTC CASSYGAQETQYF
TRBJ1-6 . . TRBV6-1 TGTGCCAGCTGGGGATCACCCCTCCACTTT CASWGSPLHF
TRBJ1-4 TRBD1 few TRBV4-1 TGTGCCAGCAGTCCGACAGGGGGCGTTGAAAAACTGTTTTTT CASSPTGGVEKLFF
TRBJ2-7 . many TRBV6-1 TGTGCCAGCAGTGAAGCATTGTGGGACCGTGCGGACGAGCAGTACTTC CASSEALWDRADEQYF
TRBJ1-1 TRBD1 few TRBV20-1 TGCAGTGCCACACAGGGGTGGACTGAAGCTTTCTTT CSATQGWTEAFF
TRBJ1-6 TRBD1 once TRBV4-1 TGCGCCAGCAGCCAAGTAGGGACAGGGGTTTCACCCCTCCACTTT CASSQVGTGVSPLHF
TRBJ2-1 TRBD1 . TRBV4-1 TGCGCCAGCAGCCGGGACAGGGGCTCCTACAATGAGCAGTTCTTC CASSRDRGSYNEQFF
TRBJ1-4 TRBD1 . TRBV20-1 TGCAGTGCTAGAGCGACAGGGGAAGGTGAAAAACTGTTTTTT CSARATGEGEKLFF
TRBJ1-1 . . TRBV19 TGTGCCAGTAGTCCAGGGATCCCCACTGAAGCTTTCTTT CASSPGIPTEAFF
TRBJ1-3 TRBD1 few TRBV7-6 TGTGCCAGCAGCTTCCGGGACAGGGGTCTGGGGGGCTCTGGAAACACCATATATTTT CASSFRDRGLGGSGNTIYF
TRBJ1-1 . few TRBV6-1 TGTGCCAGCATCTGGATTGGGCAGCCAAACACTGAAGCTTTCTTT CASIWIGQPNTEAFF
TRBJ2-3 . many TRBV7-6 TGTGCCAGCAGCCCTAATTACCGGGATTTCATGTCAGATACGCAGTATTTT CASSPNYRDFMSDTQYF
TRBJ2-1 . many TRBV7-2 TGTGCCAGCAGCTTAAGTGATGATTACAATGAGCAGTTCTTC CASSLSDDYNEQFF
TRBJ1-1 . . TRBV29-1 TGCATGGGCAAGGGTCTGACATTCGAGAACACTGAAGCTTTCTTT CMGKGLTFENTEAFF
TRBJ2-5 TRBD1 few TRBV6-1 TGTGCCAGCAGCCCCTTTTGGACAGGGGGCCCGATTAGAGAGACCCAGTACTTC CASSPFWTGGPIRETQYF
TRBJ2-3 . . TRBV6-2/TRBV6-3 TGTGCCAGCAGTTACGACCCAGGGACTTGGACAGATACGCAGTATTTT CASSYDPGTWTDTQYF
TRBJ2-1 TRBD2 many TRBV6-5 TGTGCCAGCAGTTACTCTAGCGGGAATGAGCAGTTCTTC CASSYSSGNEQFF
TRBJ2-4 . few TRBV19 TGTGCCAGTAGTCAGTCAGCTCTAGCCAAAAACATTCAGTACTTC CASSQSALAKNIQYF
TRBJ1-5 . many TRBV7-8 TGTGCCAGCAGCCGAGGACAGAGCGAAAATAGCAATCAGCCCCAGCATTTT CASSRGQSENSNQPQHF
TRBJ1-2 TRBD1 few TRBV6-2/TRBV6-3 TGTGCCAGCAGTTACGGACAGGCGGAGTATGGCTACACCTTC CASSYGQAEYGYTF
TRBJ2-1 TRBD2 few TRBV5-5 TGTGCCAGCAGCTTGAGTATTACTAGCGGGGGGCGGAATGAGCAGTTCTTC CASSLSITSGGRNEQFF
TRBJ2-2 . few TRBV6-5 TGTGCCAGCAGTTCTGGGGGGCCGGGAACCGGGGAGCTGTTTTTT CASSSGGPGTGELFF
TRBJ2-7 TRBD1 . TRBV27 TGTGCCAGCAGTACCTACAGGGGGCTCTACGAGCAGTACTTC CASSTYRGLYEQYF
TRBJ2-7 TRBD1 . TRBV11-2 TGTGCCAGCAGCTTAGCCGGGGACAGGGGGCACTACGAGCAGTACTTC CASSLAGDRGHYEQYF
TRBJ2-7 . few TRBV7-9 TGTGCCAGCAGCTTAGAGGGGCGGGGACCTTCTTACGAGCAGTACTTC CASSLEGRGPSYEQYF
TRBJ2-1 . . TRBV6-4 TGTGCCAGCAGTGACTCGGCACAGGGAAGCTACAATGAGCAGTTCTTC CASSDSAQGSYNEQFF
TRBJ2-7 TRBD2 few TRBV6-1 TGTGCCAGCAGTGAAGCCAGTGGGCTAGCGGGACCCTACGAGCAGTACTTC CASSEASGLAGPYEQYF
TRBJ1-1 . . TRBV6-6 TGTGCCAGCACCCCGTGGCCAACTGAAGCTTTCTTT CASTPWPTEAFF
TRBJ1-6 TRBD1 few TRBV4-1 TGCGCCAGCAGCCAAGGCAGGGGGGCTTCACCCCTCCACTTT CASSQGRGASPLHF
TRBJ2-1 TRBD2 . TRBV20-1 TGCAGTGCTAGAGATGTACTAGCGGGGGGCCGGGTCGAGCAGTTCTTC CSARDVLAGGRVEQFF
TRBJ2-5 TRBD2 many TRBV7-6 TGTGCCAGCAGCAGCGGGGGGGCCCGGGAGACCCAGTACTTC CASSSGGARETQYF
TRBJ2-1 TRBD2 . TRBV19 TGTGCCAGTAGACCGGGACTAGAAGGTATGAATGAGCAGTTCTTC CASRPGLEGMNEQFF
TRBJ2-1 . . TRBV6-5 TGTGCCAGCAGTTACGGGGACAACTCCTACAATGAGCAGTTCTTC CASSYGDNSYNEQFF